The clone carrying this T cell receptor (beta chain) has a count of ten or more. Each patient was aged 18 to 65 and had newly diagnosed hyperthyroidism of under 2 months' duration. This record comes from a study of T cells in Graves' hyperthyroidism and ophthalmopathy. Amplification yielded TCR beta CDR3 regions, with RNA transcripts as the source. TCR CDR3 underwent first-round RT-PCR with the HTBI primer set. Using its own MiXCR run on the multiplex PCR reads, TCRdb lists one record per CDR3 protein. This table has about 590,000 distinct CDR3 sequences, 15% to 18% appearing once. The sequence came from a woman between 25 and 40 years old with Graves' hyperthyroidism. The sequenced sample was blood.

The CDR3: CASSPEAGGNTQYF. As DNA, the CDR3 is TGTGCCAGCAGTCCCGAAGCGGGAGGGAATACGCAGTATTTT. The genes are TRBV27 and TRBJ2-3; 10 bases match TRBD2. The CDR3 sequence is 14 residues long. Germline V gene data show CDR1 as MNHEY and CDR2 as SMNVEV (reference sequence). V lost 5 bases to trimming and J lost 7 bases; unmatched junction nucleotides: 6.